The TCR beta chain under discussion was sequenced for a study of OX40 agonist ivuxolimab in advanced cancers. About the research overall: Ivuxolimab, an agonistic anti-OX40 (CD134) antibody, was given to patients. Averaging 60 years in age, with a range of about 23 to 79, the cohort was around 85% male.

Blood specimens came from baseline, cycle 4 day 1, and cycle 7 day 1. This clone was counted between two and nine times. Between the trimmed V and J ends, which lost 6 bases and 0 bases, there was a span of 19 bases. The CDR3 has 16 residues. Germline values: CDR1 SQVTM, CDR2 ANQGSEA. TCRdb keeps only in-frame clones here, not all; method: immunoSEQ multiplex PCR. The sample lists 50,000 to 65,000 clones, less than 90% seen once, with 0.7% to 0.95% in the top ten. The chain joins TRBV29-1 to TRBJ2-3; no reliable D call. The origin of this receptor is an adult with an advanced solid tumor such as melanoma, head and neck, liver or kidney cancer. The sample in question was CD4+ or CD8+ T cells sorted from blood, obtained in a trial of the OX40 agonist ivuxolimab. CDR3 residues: CSVSASKMLSTDTQYF. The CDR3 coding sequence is TGCAGCGTCTCCGCTTCCAAGATGCTTAGCACAGATACGCAGTATTTT.